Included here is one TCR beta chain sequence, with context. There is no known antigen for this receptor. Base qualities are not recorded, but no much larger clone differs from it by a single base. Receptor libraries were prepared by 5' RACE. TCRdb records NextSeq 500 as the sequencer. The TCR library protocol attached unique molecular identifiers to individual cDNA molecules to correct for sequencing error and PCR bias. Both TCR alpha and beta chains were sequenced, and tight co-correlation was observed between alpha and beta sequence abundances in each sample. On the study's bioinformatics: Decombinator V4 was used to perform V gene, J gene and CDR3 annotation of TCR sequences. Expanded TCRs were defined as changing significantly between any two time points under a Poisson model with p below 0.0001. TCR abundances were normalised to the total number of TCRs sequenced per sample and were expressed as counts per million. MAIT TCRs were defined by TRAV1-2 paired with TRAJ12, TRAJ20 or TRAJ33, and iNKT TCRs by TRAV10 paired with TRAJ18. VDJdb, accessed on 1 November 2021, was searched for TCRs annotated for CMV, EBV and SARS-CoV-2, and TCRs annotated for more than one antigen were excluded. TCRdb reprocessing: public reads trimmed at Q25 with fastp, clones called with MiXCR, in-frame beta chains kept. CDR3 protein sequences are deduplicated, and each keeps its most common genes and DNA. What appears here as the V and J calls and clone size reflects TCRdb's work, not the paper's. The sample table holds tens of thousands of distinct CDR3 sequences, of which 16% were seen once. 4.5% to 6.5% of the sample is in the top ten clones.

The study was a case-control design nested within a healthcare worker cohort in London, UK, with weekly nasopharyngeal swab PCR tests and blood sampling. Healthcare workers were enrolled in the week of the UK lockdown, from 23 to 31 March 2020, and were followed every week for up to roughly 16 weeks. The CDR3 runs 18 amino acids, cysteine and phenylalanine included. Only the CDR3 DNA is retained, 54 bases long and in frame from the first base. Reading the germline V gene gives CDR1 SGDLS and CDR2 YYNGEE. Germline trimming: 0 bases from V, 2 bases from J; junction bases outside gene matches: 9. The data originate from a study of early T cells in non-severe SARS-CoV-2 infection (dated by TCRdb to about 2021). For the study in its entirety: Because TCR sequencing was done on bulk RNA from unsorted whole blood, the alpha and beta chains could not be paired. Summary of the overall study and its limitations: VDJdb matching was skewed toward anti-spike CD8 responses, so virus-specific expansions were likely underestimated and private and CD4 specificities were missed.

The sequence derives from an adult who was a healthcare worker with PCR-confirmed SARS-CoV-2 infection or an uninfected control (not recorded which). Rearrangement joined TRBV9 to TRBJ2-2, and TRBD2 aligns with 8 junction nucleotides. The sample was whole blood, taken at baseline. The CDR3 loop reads CASSVGIGLAQNTGELFF. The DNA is TGTGCCAGCAGCGTAGGAATAGGACTAGCACAAAACACCGGGGAGCTGTTTTTT.